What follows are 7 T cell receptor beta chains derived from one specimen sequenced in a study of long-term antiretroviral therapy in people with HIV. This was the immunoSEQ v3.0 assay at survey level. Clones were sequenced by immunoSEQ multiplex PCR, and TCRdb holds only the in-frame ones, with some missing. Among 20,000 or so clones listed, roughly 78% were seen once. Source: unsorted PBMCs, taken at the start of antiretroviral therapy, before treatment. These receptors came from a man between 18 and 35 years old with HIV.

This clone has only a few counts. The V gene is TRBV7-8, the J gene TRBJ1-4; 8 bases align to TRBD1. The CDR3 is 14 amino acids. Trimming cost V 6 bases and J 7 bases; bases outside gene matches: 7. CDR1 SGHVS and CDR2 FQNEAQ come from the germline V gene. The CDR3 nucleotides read TGTGCCAGCAGTTTGGACAGGGCTTTTGAAAAACTGTTTTTT. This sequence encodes CASSLDRAFEKLFF.

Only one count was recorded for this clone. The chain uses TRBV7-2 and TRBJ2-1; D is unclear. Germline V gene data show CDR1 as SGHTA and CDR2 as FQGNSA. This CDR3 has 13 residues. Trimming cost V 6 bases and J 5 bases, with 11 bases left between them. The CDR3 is CASSPPLHNEQFF. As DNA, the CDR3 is TGTGCCAGCAGTCCCCCTCTACACAATGAGCAGTTCTTC.

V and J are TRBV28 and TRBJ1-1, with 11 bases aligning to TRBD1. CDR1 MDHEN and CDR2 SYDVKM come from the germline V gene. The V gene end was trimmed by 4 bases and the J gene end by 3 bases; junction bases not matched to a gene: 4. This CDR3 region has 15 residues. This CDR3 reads CASSSRTGGYTEAFF. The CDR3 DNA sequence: TGTGCCAGCAGTTCCCGGACAGGGGGCTACACTGAAGCTTTCTTT.

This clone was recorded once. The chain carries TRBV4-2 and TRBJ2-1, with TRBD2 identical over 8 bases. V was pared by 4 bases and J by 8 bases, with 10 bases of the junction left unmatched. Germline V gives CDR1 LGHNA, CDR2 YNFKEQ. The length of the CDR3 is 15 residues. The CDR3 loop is CASSPGGPRGDEQFF. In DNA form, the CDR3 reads TGTGCCAGCAGCCCGGGAGGGCCTAGGGGGGATGAGCAGTTCTTC.

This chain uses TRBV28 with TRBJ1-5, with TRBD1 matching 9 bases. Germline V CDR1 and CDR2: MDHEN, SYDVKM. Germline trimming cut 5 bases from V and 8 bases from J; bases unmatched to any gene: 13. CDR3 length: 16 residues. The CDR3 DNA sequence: TGTGCCAGCAGTCTGGACAGGGGCTCCGCGACGGAGCCCCAGCATTTT. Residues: CASSLDRGSATEPQHF.

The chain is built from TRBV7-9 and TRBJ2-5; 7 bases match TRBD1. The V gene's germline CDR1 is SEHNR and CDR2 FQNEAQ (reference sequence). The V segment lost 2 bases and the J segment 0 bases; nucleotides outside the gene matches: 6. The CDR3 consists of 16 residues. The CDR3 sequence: CASSLTGTVHQETQYF. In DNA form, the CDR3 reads TGTGCCAGCAGCTTAACCGGGACAGTACACCAAGAGACCCAGTACTTC.

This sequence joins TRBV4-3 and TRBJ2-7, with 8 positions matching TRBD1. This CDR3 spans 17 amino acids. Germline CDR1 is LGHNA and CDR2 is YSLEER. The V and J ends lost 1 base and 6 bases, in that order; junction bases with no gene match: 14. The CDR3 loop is CASSQATFGTGRREQYF. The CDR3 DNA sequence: TGCGCCAGCAGCCAAGCAACCTTCGGGACAGGTCGTCGCGAGCAGTACTTC.